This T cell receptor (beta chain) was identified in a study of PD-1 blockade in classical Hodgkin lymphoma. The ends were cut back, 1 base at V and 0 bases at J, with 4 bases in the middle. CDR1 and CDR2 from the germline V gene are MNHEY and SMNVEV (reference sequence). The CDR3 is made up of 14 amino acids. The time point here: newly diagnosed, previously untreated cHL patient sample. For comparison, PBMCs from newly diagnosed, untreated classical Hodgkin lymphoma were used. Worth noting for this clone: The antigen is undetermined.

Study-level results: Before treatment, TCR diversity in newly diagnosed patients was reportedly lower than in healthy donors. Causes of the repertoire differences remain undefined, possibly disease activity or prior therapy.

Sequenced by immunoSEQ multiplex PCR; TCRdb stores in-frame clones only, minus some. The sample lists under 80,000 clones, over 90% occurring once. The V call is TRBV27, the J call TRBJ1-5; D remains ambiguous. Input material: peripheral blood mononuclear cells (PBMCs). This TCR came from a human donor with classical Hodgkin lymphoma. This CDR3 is CASSLYASNQPQHF. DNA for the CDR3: TGTGCCAGCAGTTTATACGCTAGCAATCAGCCCCAGCATTTT.